This TCR beta chain was documented in a study of shared clonotypes between healthy human individuals (dated by TCRdb to about 2020). Context from the whole study: The cohort comprised a couple of women and a few men aged 18 to 49 years. Per donor, three plates each were used for CD4 naive and CD4 memory, two for CD8 naive, and one for CD8 memory. To estimate repertoire size and how much clonotypes are shared between individuals, the study performed deep sequencing of blood TCR repertoires from a handful of healthy adults. To increase sequencing depth and limit assay-specific biases, different laboratories used diverse techniques to prepare libraries and sequence TCR repertoires. Each donor's leukapheresis produced roughly between roughly 0.85 and 10 billion PBMCs. Overall study results and their limits: The small number of donors limited the genetic and exposure-history diversity represented. Sampling was restricted to blood, and TCR repertoires in tissues likely differ from the TCR repertoires found in blood. Incomplete sequencing was indicated by rarefaction of sorted-subset datasets, despite the large sequencing depth. Naive subsets generally had larger estimated clonotype richness than memory subsets. Compared with non-shared clonotypes, clonotypes shared by all four sorted-subset donors had higher generation probabilities. Pairwise subsampling indicated that sequencing depth was expected to affect the degree of clonotype sharing among donors. Sharing across a handful of donors was observed for 5% to 6.5% of naive CD4, 3% to 3.5% of naive CD8, 2% to 2.5% of memory CD4, and less than 0.45% of memory CD8 clonotypes.

Using the deep immunoSEQ assay, TCR CDR3 regions were amplified from genomic DNA by multiplex PCR. Extracted genomic DNA from each cell subset was spread evenly across all wells of several immunoSEQ 96-well plates, with each plate serving as a replicate. For sorted subsets, each replicate PCR was loaded with 200 to 250 ng genomic DNA, equivalent to 30,000 or so T cell genomes. Purified libraries were measured with a Qubit 3.0 fluorometer, size-checked on a Bioanalyzer 2100, and measured again with the KAPA Library Quantification kit. Every immunoSEQ 96-well plate was sequenced on a dedicated single-read 150-cycle Illumina NextSeq 550 flow cell. In the original analysis: The immunoSEQ output contained only junctional sequences without quality scores, so filtering could not match that applied to full-length reads. Sequences were annotated with PyIR, a Python wrapper for IgBLAST v1.9, using IMGT germline references to assign V/J genes and CDR3. Reads with weak V/J assignments (E-value above 1e-6), missing CDR3, stop codons, out-of-frame junctions, or ambiguous translated residues were removed. A V3J clonotype was defined by an identical inferred V gene, J gene, and CDR3 amino acid sequence. Percentage overlap between repertoires was computed as shared unique clonotypes divided by the size of the smaller repertoire. RTK rarefaction, the Chao1 estimator, and Recon v2.1 estimates of unobserved clonotypes were used to assess repertoire richness. OLGA was used to compute generation probabilities for all TCRbeta clonotypes that the gDNA method yielded from a handful of donors. Drawn from immuneACCESS, this table holds only the in-frame rearrangements with V and J called that TCRdb kept. Clones are partly lost; checked studies trace under half to an unresolved V gene and leave the rest unexplained. V, J and clone size reflect that table, while D and trimming were determined from the DNA. The sample table contains around 120,000 clones; only one count was recorded for roughly 70% of them. Clones ranked in the top ten supply approximately 23% of the sample.

With regard to this clone: Its antigen is not yet known. Base qualities are not recorded, but no much larger clone differs from it by a single base.

Healthy HIV-negative adults with no recently reported acute infections or vaccinations were included as donors. Every donor was a Caucasian adult residing in Nashville, Tennessee, USA. The CD8 memory samples were a combination of magnetically selected CD45RO+ cells and CCR7-negative CD45RA+ effector memory (TemRA) cells. Blood was collected by leukapheresis, and PBMCs were isolated by Ficoll-Histopaque density gradient centrifugation and then cryopreserved in liquid nitrogen vapor phase. Analytical flow cytometry was used to check the purity and quantity of each magnetically sorted T cell population. From each sorted fraction, genomic DNA was isolated and quantified by UV absorbance on a Nanodrop 2000c. This TCR was recovered from a woman in her twenties or thirties in good health. The sequencing sample was made of memory CD8+ T cells sorted from blood. The cell subset or site label, as the study defines it: CD45RO+ cells pooled with CCR7-negative TemRA cells.

The CDR3 protein sequence reads: CASSLGGRNYGYTF. The sequence in DNA is TGTGCCAGCAGCTTAGGCGGGCGAAACTATGGCTACACCTTC. The chain was built from TRBV11-2 and TRBJ1-2; the D gene cannot be resolved reliably. Its CDR3 holds 14 amino acids, cysteine through phenylalanine. This entry keeps only the CDR3 DNA: 42 bases, framed from base 1. V loses 1 base of germline sequence and J loses 2 bases, and the interval between the two ends is 8 bases. The germline V gene specifies SGHAT as CDR1 and FQNNGV as CDR2. The full variable domain, completed from the reference TRBV11-2 and TRBJ1-2 proteins outside the CDR3, reads EAGVAQSPRYKIIEKRQSVAFWCNPISGHATLYWYQQILGQGPKLLIQFQNNGVVDDSQLPKDRFSAERLKGVDSTLKIQPAKLEDSAVYLCASSLGGRNYGYTFGSGTRLTVV.